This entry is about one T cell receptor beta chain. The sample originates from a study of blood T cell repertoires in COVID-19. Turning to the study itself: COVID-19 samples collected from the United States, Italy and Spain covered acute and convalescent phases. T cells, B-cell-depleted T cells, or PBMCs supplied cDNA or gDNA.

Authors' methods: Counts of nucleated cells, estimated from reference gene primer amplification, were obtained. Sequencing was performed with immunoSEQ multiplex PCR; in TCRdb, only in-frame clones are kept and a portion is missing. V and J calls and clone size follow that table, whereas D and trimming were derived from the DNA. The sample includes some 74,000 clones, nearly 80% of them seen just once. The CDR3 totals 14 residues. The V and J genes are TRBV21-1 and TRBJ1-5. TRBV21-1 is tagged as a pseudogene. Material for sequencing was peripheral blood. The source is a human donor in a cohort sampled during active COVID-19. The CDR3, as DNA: TGTGCCAGCAGCAAAGCAGCCAGCAATCAGCCCCAGCATTTT. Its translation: CASSKAASNQPQHF.